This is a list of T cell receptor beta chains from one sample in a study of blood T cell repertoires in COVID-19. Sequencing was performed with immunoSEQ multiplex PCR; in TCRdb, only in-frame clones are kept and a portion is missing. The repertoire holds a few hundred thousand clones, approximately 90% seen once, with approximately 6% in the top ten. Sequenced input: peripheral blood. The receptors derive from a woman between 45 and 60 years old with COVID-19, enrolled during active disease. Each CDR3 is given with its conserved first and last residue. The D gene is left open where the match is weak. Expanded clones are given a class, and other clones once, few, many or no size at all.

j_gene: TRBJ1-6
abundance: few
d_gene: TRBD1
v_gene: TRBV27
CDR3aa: CASSYTGTGNSPLHF
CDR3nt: TGTGCCAGCAGTTACACCGGGACAGGGAATTCACCCCTCCACTTT

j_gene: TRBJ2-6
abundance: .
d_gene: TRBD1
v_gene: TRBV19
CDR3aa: CASSIPTGPGANVLTF
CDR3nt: TGTGCCAGTAGTATCCCGACAGGGCCAGGGGCCAACGTCCTGACTTTC

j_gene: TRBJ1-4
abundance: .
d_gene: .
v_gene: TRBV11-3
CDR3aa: CASSLDYSGTNEKLFF
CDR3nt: TGTGCCAGCAGCTTAGACTACTCAGGGACTAATGAAAAACTGTTTTTT

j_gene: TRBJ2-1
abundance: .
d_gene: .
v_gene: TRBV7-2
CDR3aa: CASSTHSRDYNEQFF
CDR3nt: TGTGCCAGCAGCACCCATAGCCGGGACTACAATGAGCAGTTCTTC

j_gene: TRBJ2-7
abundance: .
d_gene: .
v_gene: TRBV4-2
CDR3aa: CASSQDSTGLTYEQYF
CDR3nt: TGTGCCAGCAGCCAAGATTCGACGGGACTCACCTACGAGCAGTACTTC

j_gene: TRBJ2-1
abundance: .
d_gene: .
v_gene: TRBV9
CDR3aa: CASSVDKLSSYNEQFF
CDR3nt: TGTGCCAGCAGCGTAGATAAGCTGAGCTCCTACAATGAGCAGTTCTTC

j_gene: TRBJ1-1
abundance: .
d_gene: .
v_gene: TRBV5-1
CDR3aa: CASSLGSGNTEAFF
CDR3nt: TGCGCCAGCAGCCTCGGGTCGGGGAACACTGAAGCTTTCTTT

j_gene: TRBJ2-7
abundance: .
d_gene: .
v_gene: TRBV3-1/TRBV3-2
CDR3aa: CASSPDHYEQYF
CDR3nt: TGTGCCAGCAGCCCAGACCACTACGAGCAGTACTTC

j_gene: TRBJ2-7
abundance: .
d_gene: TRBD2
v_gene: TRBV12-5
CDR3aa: CASGSQTSGSYEQYF
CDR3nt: TGTGCTAGTGGTTCCCAAACTAGCGGGAGCTACGAGCAGTACTTC

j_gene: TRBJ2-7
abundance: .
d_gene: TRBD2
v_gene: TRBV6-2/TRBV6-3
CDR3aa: CASSYSTSGSSYEQYF
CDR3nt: TGTGCCAGCAGTTACTCGACTAGCGGGAGTTCCTACGAGCAGTACTTC

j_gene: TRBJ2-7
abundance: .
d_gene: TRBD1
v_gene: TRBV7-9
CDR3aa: CASSWRDRPYEQYF
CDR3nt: TGTGCCAGCAGCTGGAGGGACAGGCCCTACGAGCAGTACTTC

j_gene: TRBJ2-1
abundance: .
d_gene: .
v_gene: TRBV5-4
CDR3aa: CASSLGGSGVYNEQFF
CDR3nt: TGTGCCAGCAGCCTTGGAGGTAGCGGCGTATACAATGAGCAGTTCTTC

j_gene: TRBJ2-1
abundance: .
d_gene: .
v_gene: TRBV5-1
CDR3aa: CASSSGTKEQFF
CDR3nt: TGCGCCAGCAGCTCGGGGACAAAAGAGCAGTTCTTC

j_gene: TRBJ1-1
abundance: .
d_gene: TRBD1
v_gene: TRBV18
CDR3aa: CASSPTGTGALEAFF
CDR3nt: TGTGCCAGCTCACCAACCGGGACAGGGGCCCTTGAAGCTTTCTTT

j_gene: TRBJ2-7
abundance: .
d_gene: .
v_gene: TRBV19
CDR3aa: CASSIGGQSYEQYF
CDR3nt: TGTGCCAGTAGTATAGGGGGCCAATCCTACGAGCAGTACTTC

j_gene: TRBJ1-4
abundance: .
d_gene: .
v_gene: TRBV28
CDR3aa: CASSLLTSQNEKLFF
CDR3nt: TGTGCCAGCAGTCTCCTTACATCCCAGAATGAAAAACTGTTTTTT

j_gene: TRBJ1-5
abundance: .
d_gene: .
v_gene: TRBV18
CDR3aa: CASSPGGMGSNQPQHF
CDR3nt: TGTGCCAGCTCACCAGGGGGCATGGGGAGCAATCAGCCCCAGCATTTT

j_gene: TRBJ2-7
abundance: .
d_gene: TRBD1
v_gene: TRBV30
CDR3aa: CAWRRQGNYEQYF
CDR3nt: TGTGCCTGGAGGCGACAGGGGAACTACGAGCAGTACTTC

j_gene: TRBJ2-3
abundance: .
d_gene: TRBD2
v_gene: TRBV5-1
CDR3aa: CASSSRGSGRALPADTQYF
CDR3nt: TGCGCCAGCAGCTCCCGGGGTAGCGGGAGGGCCCTTCCCGCAGATACGCAGTATTTT

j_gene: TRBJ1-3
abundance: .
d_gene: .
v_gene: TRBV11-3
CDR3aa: CASSPTGGSGNTIYF
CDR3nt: TGTGCCAGCAGCCCGACAGGCGGCTCTGGAAACACCATATATTTT

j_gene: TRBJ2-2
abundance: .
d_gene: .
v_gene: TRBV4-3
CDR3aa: CASSQDPRQWTGELFF
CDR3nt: TGCGCCAGCAGCCAAGATCCGAGACAGTGGACCGGGGAGCTGTTTTTT

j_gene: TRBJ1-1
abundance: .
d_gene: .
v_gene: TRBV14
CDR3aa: CASSQLGTKNTEAFF
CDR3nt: TGTGCCAGCAGCCAACTCGGGACAAAAAACACTGAAGCTTTCTTT

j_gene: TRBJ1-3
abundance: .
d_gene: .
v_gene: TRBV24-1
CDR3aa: CATSDSRVQGNTIYF
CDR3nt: TGTGCCACCAGTGATTCCAGGGTCCAGGGAAACACCATATATTTT

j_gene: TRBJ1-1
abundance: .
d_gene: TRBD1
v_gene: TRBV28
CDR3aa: CASSLGGTGGWAEAFF
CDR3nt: TGTGCCAGCAGTTTGGGCGGGACAGGGGGGTGGGCTGAAGCTTTCTTT

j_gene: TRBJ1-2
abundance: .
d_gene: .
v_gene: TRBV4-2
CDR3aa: CASSQELKFRGDGYTF
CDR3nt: TGTGCCAGCAGCCAAGAGCTGAAATTCAGGGGTGATGGCTACACCTTC

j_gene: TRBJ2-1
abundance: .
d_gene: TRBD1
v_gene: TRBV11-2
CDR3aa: CASSYRDRGQFF
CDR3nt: TGTGCCAGCAGCTACCGGGACAGGGGGCAGTTCTTC

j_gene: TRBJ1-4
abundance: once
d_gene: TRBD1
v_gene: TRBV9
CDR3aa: CASSVVGQGNEKLFF
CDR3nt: TGTGCCAGCAGCGTAGTGGGACAGGGTAATGAAAAACTGTTTTTT

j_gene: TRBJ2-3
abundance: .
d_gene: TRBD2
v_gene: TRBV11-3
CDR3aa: CASSPFLAATDTQYF
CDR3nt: TGTGCCAGCAGCCCTTTTCTAGCGGCCACAGATACGCAGTATTTT

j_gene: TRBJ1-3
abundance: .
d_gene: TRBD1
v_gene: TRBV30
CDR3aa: CAWSFRLTGASGNTIYF
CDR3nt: TGTGCCTGGAGTTTCCGCCTTACAGGGGCCTCTGGAAACACCATATATTTT

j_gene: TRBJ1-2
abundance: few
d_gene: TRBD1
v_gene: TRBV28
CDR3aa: CATSKPGQGPYGYTF
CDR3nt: TGTGCCACCTCAAAACCGGGACAGGGGCCTTATGGCTACACCTTC

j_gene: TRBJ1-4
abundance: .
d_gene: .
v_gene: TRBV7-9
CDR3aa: CASSLFPAATKEKLFF
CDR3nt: TGTGCCAGCAGCTTATTCCCTGCAGCGACGAAAGAAAAACTGTTTTTT

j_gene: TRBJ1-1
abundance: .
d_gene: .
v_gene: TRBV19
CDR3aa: CASSIGVLGAFF
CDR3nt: TGTGCCAGTAGTATAGGAGTCCTAGGAGCTTTCTTT

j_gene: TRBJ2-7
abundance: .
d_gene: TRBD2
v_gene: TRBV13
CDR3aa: CASSLLSGTRPNEQYF
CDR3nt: TGTGCCAGCAGCTTATTGTCAGGGACTAGACCCAACGAGCAGTACTTC

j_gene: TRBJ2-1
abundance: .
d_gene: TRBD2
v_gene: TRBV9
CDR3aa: CASSVEAGGGNEQFF
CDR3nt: TGTGCCAGCAGCGTAGAGGCGGGAGGGGGGAATGAGCAGTTCTTC

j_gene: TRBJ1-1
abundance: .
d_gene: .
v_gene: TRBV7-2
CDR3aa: CASSLGTRWTEAFF
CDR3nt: TGTGCCAGCAGCTTGGGCACCCGATGGACTGAAGCTTTCTTT

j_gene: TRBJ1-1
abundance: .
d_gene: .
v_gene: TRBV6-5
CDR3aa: CASSFQMRATEAFF
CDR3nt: TGTGCCAGCAGTTTCCAGATGAGGGCCACTGAAGCTTTCTTT

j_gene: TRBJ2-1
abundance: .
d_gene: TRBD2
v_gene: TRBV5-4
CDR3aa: CASSRGLAGDKEQFF
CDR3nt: TGTGCCAGCAGCCGGGGACTAGCGGGAGATAAGGAGCAGTTCTTC

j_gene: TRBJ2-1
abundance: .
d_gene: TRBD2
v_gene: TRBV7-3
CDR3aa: CASSLTTSEEQFF
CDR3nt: TGTGCCAGCAGCCTAACGACTAGCGAAGAGCAGTTCTTC

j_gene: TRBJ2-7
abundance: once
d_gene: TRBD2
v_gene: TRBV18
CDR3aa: CASSPTGTGGKEQYF
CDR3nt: TGTGCCAGCTCACCTACCGGGACGGGAGGGAAAGAGCAGTACTTC

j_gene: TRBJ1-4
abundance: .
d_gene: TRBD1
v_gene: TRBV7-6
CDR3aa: CASSPQQGKNEKLFF
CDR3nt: TGTGCCAGCAGCCCTCAACAGGGGAAGAATGAAAAACTGTTTTTT

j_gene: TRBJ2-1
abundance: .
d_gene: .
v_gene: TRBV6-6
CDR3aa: CASSYDGYNEQFF
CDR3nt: TGTGCCAGCAGTTACGACGGGTACAATGAGCAGTTCTTC

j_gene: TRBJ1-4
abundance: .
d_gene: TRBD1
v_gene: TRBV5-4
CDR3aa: CASSGDRVGKLFF
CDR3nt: TGTGCCAGCAGCGGGGACAGGGTCGGGAAACTGTTTTTT

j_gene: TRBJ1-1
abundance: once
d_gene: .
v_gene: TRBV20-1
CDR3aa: CSASRQVRDTEAFF
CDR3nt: TGCAGTGCGAGTCGACAGGTTAGGGATACTGAAGCTTTCTTT

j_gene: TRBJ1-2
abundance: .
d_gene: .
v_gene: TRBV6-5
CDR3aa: CASALAGGIPF
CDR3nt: TGTGCCAGCGCTCTCGCCGGGGGTATCCCCTTC

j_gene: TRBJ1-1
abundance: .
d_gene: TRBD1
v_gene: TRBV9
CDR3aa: CASSTGQGAPSSAFF
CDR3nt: TGTGCCAGCAGCACCGGACAGGGTGCCCCCTCGAGCGCTTTCTTT

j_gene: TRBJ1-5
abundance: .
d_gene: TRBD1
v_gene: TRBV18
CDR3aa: CASSRTGQTSGDSNQPQHF
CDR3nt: TGTGCCAGCTCACGGACAGGGCAGACCAGCGGAGATAGCAATCAGCCCCAGCATTTT

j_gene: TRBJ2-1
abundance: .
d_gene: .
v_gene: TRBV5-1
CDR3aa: CASRPRQGLSYNEQFF
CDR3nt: TGCGCCAGCAGACCCCGGCAGGGCCTCTCCTACAATGAGCAGTTCTTC

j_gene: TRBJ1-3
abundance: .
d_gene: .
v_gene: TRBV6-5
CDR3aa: CASSYSETAGNTIYF
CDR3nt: TGTGCCAGCAGTTACTCGGAGACAGCCGGAAACACCATATATTTT

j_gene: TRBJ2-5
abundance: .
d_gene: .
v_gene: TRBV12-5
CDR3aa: CASGLVRFRLQETQYF
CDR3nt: TGTGCTAGTGGTTTGGTACGGTTCAGGTTACAAGAGACCCAGTACTTC